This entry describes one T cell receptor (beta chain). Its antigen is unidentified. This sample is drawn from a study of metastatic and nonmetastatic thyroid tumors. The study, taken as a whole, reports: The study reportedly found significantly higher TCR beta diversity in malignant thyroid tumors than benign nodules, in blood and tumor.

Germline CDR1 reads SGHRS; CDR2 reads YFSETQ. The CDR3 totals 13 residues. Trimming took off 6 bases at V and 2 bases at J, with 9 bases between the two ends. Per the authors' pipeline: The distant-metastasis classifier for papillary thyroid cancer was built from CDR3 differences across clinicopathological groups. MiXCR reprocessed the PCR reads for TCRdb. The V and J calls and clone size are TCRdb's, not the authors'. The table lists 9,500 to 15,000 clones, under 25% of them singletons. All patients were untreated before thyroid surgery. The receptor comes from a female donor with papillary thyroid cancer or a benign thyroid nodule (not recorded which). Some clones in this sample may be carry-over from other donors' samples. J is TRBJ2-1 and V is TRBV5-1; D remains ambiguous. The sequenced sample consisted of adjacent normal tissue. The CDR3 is CASNLVPYNEQFF. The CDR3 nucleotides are TGCGCCAGCAATCTAGTTCCCTACAATGAGCAGTTCTTC.